What follows are 32 T cell receptor beta chains derived from one specimen sequenced in a study of T cells in Graves' hyperthyroidism and ophthalmopathy (dated by TCRdb to between 2018 and 2021). Library construction relied on multiplex PCR. The instrument was an Illumina HiSeq 2000. TCR beta CDR3 regions were amplified from RNA transcripts. The TCR CDR3 was subjected to a first round of RT-PCR using the HTBI primer set and the Qiagen OneStep RT-PCR kit. TCRdb passed the public sequencing reads through fastp at Q25 and MiXCR, retaining productive beta sequences. Duplicate CDR3 protein sequences are folded into a single record with the most common DNA and genes. Recorded for this sample are 530,000 or so distinct CDR3 sequences; around 42% of them occurred a single time. The biggest ten clones account for around 8% of the sample. Sequencing was performed on peripheral blood or thyroid tissue (not recorded which). The receptor source for this set is a woman aged 18-30 years with Graves' hyperthyroidism.

This clonotype was detected many times. This rearrangement joins TRBV6-5 to TRBJ1-1; D may be TRBD1 (5 bases). Germline CDR1 MNHEY, CDR2 SVGAGI. This CDR3 contains 17 residues. Between the trimmed V and J ends, which lost 2 bases and 0 bases, there was a span of 16 bases. Written as DNA, the CDR3 is TGTGCCAGCAGTTACGCTGGGGGATCCCCCTTGAACACTGAAGCTTTCTTT. Its protein is CASSYAGGSPLNTEAFF.

With regard to this clonotype: A much larger clone sits a single nucleotide away, making a read error possible. V usage is TRBV7-2 and J usage is TRBJ2-7, with unresolved D. Trimming took 5 bases from V and 3 from J, leaving 29 bases between them. Germline V gene lookup returns CDR1 SGHTA and CDR2 FQGNSA. CDR3 length: 19 amino acids. The CDR3 spells CASSNPVFPFQPERYEQYF. The DNA of the CDR3 is TGTGCCAGCAGCAACCCAGTTTTTCCGTTCCAGCCGGAGCGCTACGAGCAGTACTTC.

With respect to this clonotype: As the CDR3 is not closed by the conserved phenylalanine or tryptophan, this likely results from a read error. The DNA is omitted, as the CDR3 cannot be located on it reliably, and the CDR3 follows TCRdb's listing. This chain links TRBV2 with TRBJ1-1. Germline V lookup: CDR1 SNHLY, CDR2 FYNNEI. The CDR3 is made up of 9 amino acids, end residues included. CDR3 amino acids: CASSDSPEA.

Notes on this clonotype: A much more abundant neighbour one base away suggests this may be a read error. The chain links TRBV6-2 or TRBV6-3 to TRBJ2-7, with D perhaps TRBD2 (6 bases). Germline assignment: CDR1 MNHEY and CDR2 SVGEGT. The germline V and J ends were trimmed by 2 bases and 7 bases, with 15 bases remaining between them. CDR3 length: 14 residues. In DNA, the CDR3 is TGTGCCAGCAGTTACGGGACTCACGAGGGGGAGCAGTACTTC. Its translation: CASSYGTHEGEQYF.

This clonotype has at least ten counts. V gene TRBV29-1 combines with J gene TRBJ2-1; 8 bases line up with TRBD1. The CDR3 contains 14 residues. Per the germline V gene, CDR1 is SQVTM and CDR2 is ANQGSEA. V gave up 4 bases and J gave up 7 bases; unmatched junction bases: 9. This chain's CDR3 is CSVAGQVVGNEQFF. The CDR3 bases are TGCAGCGTTGCGGGACAGGTCGTAGGGAATGAGCAGTTCTTC.

The chain employs TRBV20-1 and TRBJ1-5; TRBD1 matches at 7 bases. V was clipped by 5 bases and J by 6 bases; unmatched bases: 13. The length of the CDR3 is 15 residues. The germline CDR1 and CDR2 sequences are DFQATT and SNEGSKA (reference sequence). The CDR3 region is CSAERTGGDSQPQHF. The CDR3 nucleotides read TGCAGTGCTGAGCGGACAGGTGGGGACAGTCAGCCCCAGCATTTT.

A word on this clonotype: It may be a read error: a sequence one base away is much more abundant. V is TRBV12-3 or TRBV12-4 and J is TRBJ2-6; D gene uncertain. The CDR3 extends over 15 amino acids. For the CDR3, the DNA is TGTGCTATAGGGCAGGCCCTCTCTGGGGTCAACGTCCTGACTTTC. This codes for CAIGQALSGVNVLTF.

As concerns this clonotype: A much larger clone sits a single nucleotide away, making a read error possible. This rearrangement joins TRBV4-1 to TRBJ1-2; D is unclear. V was shortened by 0 bases and J by 2 bases, with 7 bases between the two germline ends. Germline V CDR1 and CDR2: MGHRA, YSYEKL. The CDR3 covers 14 residues. CDR3 loop: CASSQDVQNYGYTF. CDR3 in DNA: TGCGCCAGCAGCCAAGATGTGCAAAACTATGGCTACACCTTC.

This clonotype was seen once. Just one base apart from a much larger clone, this may be a read error. CDR3 nucleotides: TGTGCCGGCAGTTTGCTCTTGGGGGCTGAAGCTTTCTTT. Amino acids: CAGSLLLGAEAFF. The chain is built from TRBV6-5 and TRBJ1-1, with D possibly being TRBD1 (5 bases). The CDR3 has 13 residues. In germline, CDR1 is MNHEY, CDR2 SVGAGI.

Ten or more counts support this clonotype. The V call is TRBV7-9, the J call TRBJ1-4, with TRBD1 matching 9 bases. This CDR3 comprises 14 residues. Germline CDR1 is SEHNR and CDR2 is FQNEAQ (reference sequence). Losses at the gene ends were 6 bases for V and 7 bases for J; bases not matched to a gene: 6. Here the CDR3 reads CASSFGTGLEKLFF. The CDR3 coding sequence is TGTGCCAGCAGTTTTGGGACAGGGCTTGAAAAACTGTTTTTT. Filled out from reference TRBV7-9 and TRBJ1-4, the complete variable domain reads DTGVSQNPRHKITKRGQNVTFRCDPISEHNRLYWYRQTLGQGPEFLTYFQNEAQLEKSRLLSDRFSAERPKGSFSTLEIQRTEQGDSAMYLCASSFGTGLEKLFFGSGTQLSVL.

This clonotype occurred many times. V is TRBV14 and J is TRBJ1-1; weak D call: TRBD1 (6 bases). Germline V gene data show CDR1 as SGHDN and CDR2 as FVKESK. V dropped 1 base and J dropped 1 base, with 13 bases sitting between them. This CDR3 comprises 16 residues. CDR3 nucleotides: TGTGCCAGCAGCCAAGCCCGACAGGAACGGAACACTGAAGCTTTCTTT. This translates into CASSQARQERNTEAFF.

V and J are TRBV7-8 and TRBJ1-4; 7 nucleotides line up with TRBD1. The trim removed 5 bases at V and 8 bases at J, leaving 8 bases unmatched. The CDR3 runs 14 residues. From germline, CDR1 is SGHVS and CDR2 FQNEAQ. For the CDR3, the DNA is TGTGCCAGCAGCCTAAGGGGGCTTGGCGAAAAACTGTTTTTT. It is translated as CASSLRGLGEKLFF.

The sample holds a few counts of this clonotype. V is TRBV29-1 and J is TRBJ2-3; 7 nucleotides agree with TRBD2. The CDR3 covers 16 residues. Germline V gene data show CDR1 as SQVTM and CDR2 as ANQGSEA. V gave up 5 bases and J gave up 2 bases; unmatched junction bases: 13. The CDR3 protein is CSVQPGPSGDTDTQYF. In DNA form, the CDR3 reads TGCAGCGTTCAACCCGGGCCTAGCGGAGACACAGATACGCAGTATTTT.

This clonotype was seen many times. V usage is TRBV19 and J usage is TRBJ1-2; the match to TRBD1 covers 12 bases. V was pared by 8 bases and J by 3 bases, with 7 bases of the junction left unmatched. The germline gives CDR1 LNHDA, CDR2 SQIVND (reference sequence). The CDR3 consists of 15 residues. CDR3 DNA sequence: TGTGCCAGTCGGGACAGGGGGCGAATGGACTATGGCTACACCTTC. Translating gives CASRDRGRMDYGYTF.

This clonotype was found many times. V is TRBV12-3 or TRBV12-4 and J is TRBJ2-5, with TRBD2 as a possible D gene (6 bases). The CDR3 contains 17 residues. The V gene lost 3 bases and the J gene lost 4 bases, with 21 bases spanning the gap. CDR3 loop: CASSFPRDSRGIETQYF. The CDR3 DNA reads TGTGCCAGCAGTTTTCCCCGGGACTCCAGAGGGATAGAGACCCAGTACTTC.

This clonotype is a singleton in its sample. The rearrangement links TRBV7-6 to TRBJ1-6; D is perhaps TRBD1 (5 bases). The V gene lost 1 base and the J gene lost 9 bases, with 10 bases spanning the gap. The CDR3 contains 14 residues. The germline gives CDR1 SGHVS, CDR2 FNYEAQ. The CDR3 here is CASSLGWGVSPLHF. In DNA, the CDR3 is TGTGCCAGCAGCTTAGGATGGGGGGTTTCACCCCTCCACTTT.

The chain links TRBV24-1 to TRBJ1-2; D is undetermined. The germline V and J ends were trimmed by 8 bases and 4 bases, with 13 bases remaining between them. CDR3 length: 13 residues. Germline CDR1 KGHDR, CDR2 SFDVKD. The CDR3 region is CATKRGSGYGYTF. In DNA, the CDR3 is TGTGCCACCAAGAGAGGTTCGGGCTATGGCTACACCTTC.

V and J are TRBV7-9 and TRBJ2-7, with 7 nucleotides matching TRBD2. This CDR3 has 14 residues. V lost 5 bases and J lost 3; bases outside the gene matches: 7. Germline assignment: CDR1 SEHNR and CDR2 FQNEAQ (reference sequence). CDR3 sequence: CASSVTSVNYEQYF. CDR3 nucleotides: TGTGCCAGCAGCGTCACTAGCGTCAACTACGAGCAGTACTTC. The whole variable domain, filled in from reference TRBV7-9 and TRBJ2-7, reads DTGVSQNPRHKITKRGQNVTFRCDPISEHNRLYWYRQTLGQGPEFLTYFQNEAQLEKSRLLSDRFSAERPKGSFSTLEIQRTEQGDSAMYLCASSVTSVNYEQYFGPGTRLTVT.

The chain employs TRBV7-8 and TRBJ2-7; TRBD2 aligns across 7 bases. The V gene end was trimmed by 5 bases and the J gene end by 5 bases; junction bases not matched to a gene: 12. This CDR3 has 15 residues. Germline CDR1 and CDR2: SGHVS and FQNEAQ. This chain's CDR3 is CASSAGRAGVNEQYF. In DNA form, the CDR3 reads TGTGCCAGCAGCGCAGGACGGGCGGGAGTCAACGAGCAGTACTTC.

In its sample, this clonotype was seen many times. This chain connects TRBV20-1 to TRBJ1-5; perhaps TRBD1 as D (6 bases). The CDR3 is made up of 13 amino acids. Per the germline V gene, CDR1 is DFQATT and CDR2 is SNEGSKA (reference sequence). The ends were cut back, 5 bases at V and 4 bases at J, with 12 bases in the middle. The CDR3 coding sequence is TGCAGTGCTTCAGGGGCGCAAAATCAGCCCCAGCATTTT. This encodes CSASGAQNQPQHF.

As regards this clonotype: A much larger clone sits a single nucleotide away, making a read error possible. The CDR3, as DNA: TGTGCCATCAGTGAAGCTGAGGTTGTGGACACCATATATTTT. Amino acid sequence: CAISEAEVVDTIYF. The chain carries TRBV6-1 and TRBJ1-3; the D is unclear. This CDR3 has 14 residues. Germline V CDR1 and CDR2: MNHNS, SASEGT.

This clonotype has at least ten counts. The chain carries TRBV9 and TRBJ2-5; 12 nucleotides align to TRBD2. V was clipped by 0 bases and J by 5 bases; unmatched bases: 5. The germline gives CDR1 SGDLS, CDR2 YYNGEE. This CDR3 spans 16 amino acids. CDR3: CASSVELAGGAETQYF. The CDR3 DNA is TGTGCCAGCAGCGTAGAACTAGCGGGAGGCGCTGAGACCCAGTACTTC.

The rearrangement joins TRBV7-9 to TRBJ1-1; D is unclear. The V end lost 1 base, the J end lost 11 bases, and 11 bases lay between the germline ends. The CDR3 loop spans 12 amino acids. Germline V CDR1 and CDR2: SEHNR, FQNEAQ (reference sequence). CDR3 in DNA: TGTGCCAGCAGCTTAGGGGATTCCTGGGCTTTCTTT. Amino acid sequence: CASSLGDSWAFF. Full variable domain (missing parts from reference TRBV7-9 and TRBJ1-1): DTGVSQNPRHKITKRGQNVTFRCDPISEHNRLYWYRQTLGQGPEFLTYFQNEAQLEKSRLLSDRFSAERPKGSFSTLEIQRTEQGDSAMYLCASSLGDSWAFFGQGTRLTVV.

This clonotype has just one count. The chain couples TRBV19 to TRBJ2-5; 8 bases line up with TRBD1. CDR1 and CDR2 from the germline V gene are LNHDA and SQIVND (reference sequence). V lost 7 bases, J lost 1 base, and 8 bases stayed unmatched. The CDR3 sequence is 15 residues long. DNA for the CDR3: TGTGCCAGTACCCTTCGGACAGGGTCCCAAGAGACCCAGTACTTC. Translated, it gives CASTLRTGSQETQYF.

The rearrangement joins TRBV7-9 to TRBJ1-1, with D hard to call. This CDR3 region has 13 residues. The V end lost 7 bases, the J end lost 6 bases, and 15 bases lay between the germline ends. The V gene's germline CDR1 is SEHNR and CDR2 FQNEAQ (reference sequence). CDR3 in DNA: TGTGCCAGCATCGACCTTATGGTGTCTGAAGCTTTCTTT. It yields the protein CASIDLMVSEAFF. The complete variable domain, with remaining parts taken from reference TRBV7-9 and TRBJ1-1, reads DTGVSQNPRHKITKRGQNVTFRCDPISEHNRLYWYRQTLGQGPEFLTYFQNEAQLEKSRLLSDRFSAERPKGSFSTLEIQRTEQGDSAMYLCASIDLMVSEAFFGQGTRLTVV.

In its sample, this clonotype was seen many times. V is TRBV12-3 or TRBV12-4 and J is TRBJ1-1; D gene ambiguous. The V and J ends lost 5 bases and 4 bases respectively, with 14 bases between them. The CDR3 loop spans 14 amino acids. CDR3 region: CASSATRLGTEAFF. The CDR3 DNA reads as TGTGCCAGCAGTGCCACCCGACTGGGCACTGAAGCTTTCTTT.

A remark on this clonotype: A read error is possible here, since a much larger clone lies one base away. J is TRBJ1-1 and V is TRBV6-1; D gene uncertain. The CDR3 covers 13 residues. CDR1 and CDR2 (germline): MNHNS, SASEGT. The CDR3 nucleotides read TGTGCCTGCAGTTACTCGTCAGCCACTGAAGCTTTCTTT. Translating gives CACSYSSATEAFF.

In its sample, this clonotype was seen once. The chain links TRBV12-3 or TRBV12-4 to TRBJ2-1, with 8 positions matching TRBD1. V dropped 3 bases and J dropped 0; count of bases not matched to a gene: 4. The CDR3 contains 16 residues. The CDR3, as DNA: TGTGCCAGCAGTTTGTTTGGGACAGGCTCCTACAATGAGCAGTTCTTC. It codes for CASSLFGTGSYNEQFF.

About this clonotype itself: The final CDR3 position lacks the conserved phenylalanine or tryptophan, pointing to a likely read error. The limits of the CDR3 on the DNA are not certain, so only TCRdb's listed CDR3 is given. The V and J genes are TRBV7-9 and TRBJ1-4. Per the germline V gene, CDR1 is SEHNR and CDR2 is FQNEAQ (reference sequence). The CDR3 extends over 9 residues, inclusive of both ends. CDR3 amino acids: CASSLEGDY.

The V gene is TRBV7-9, the J gene TRBJ2-6, with TRBD1 identical over 9 bases. Trimming removed 3 bases from V and 2 bases from J; junction bases left unmatched: 8. Germline loops: CDR1 SEHNR, CDR2 FQNEAQ (reference sequence). This CDR3 has 18 amino acids. CDR3 in DNA: TGTGCCAGCAGCTTGGTAGGGACAGGGCTCCCTGGGGCCAACGTCCTGACTTTC. This gives the protein CASSLVGTGLPGANVLTF.

This clonotype was observed at least ten times. V gene TRBV11-2 combines with J gene TRBJ2-2, with D perhaps matching TRBD1 (5 bases). Trimming took off 5 bases at V and 3 bases at J, with 10 bases between the two ends. The CDR3 loop spans 14 amino acids. CDR1 and CDR2 from the germline V gene are SGHAT and FQNNGV. CDR3 DNA sequence: TGTGCCAGCAGCCGCCGACAGTACACCGGGGAGCTGTTTTTT. It encodes CASSRRQYTGELFF.

Comments on this clonotype: With a much larger clone just one base away, this may be a read error. The rearrangement uses TRBV12-3 or TRBV12-4 and TRBJ2-7; 12 nucleotides agree with TRBD2. The CDR3 is 14 amino acids. CDR3 residues: CANSSSGRAFEQYF. The CDR3 bases are TGTGCCAACAGTTCTAGCGGGAGGGCCTTCGAGCAGTACTTC.